Sequencing of this T cell receptor (beta chain) was carried out in a study of molecular identifiers for immune sequencing clone quantification. Study-level information: In the replicates, RNA derived from about 21,000 or 97,000 naive CD8 cells was divided into five parts, and four were sequenced.

As CD8+CD4-CCR7+CD45RA+ cells, naive CD8 T cells were sorted. Germline V gives CDR1 MNHEY, CDR2 SVGAGI. The CDR3 is 16 amino acids. Trimming at V came to 2 bases and at J to 1 base, leaving 6 bases not matched to a gene. This clonotype was seen a few times. Preparation methods for the bulk TCR libraries were those previously described, with listed TCR primers. TCRdb itself ran the PCR reads through MiXCR, one entry per CDR3 protein. The data show roughly 320,000 distinct CDR3 sequences, about 22% seen once. The TCR originated in a human donor in good health. Some libraries in this study had Jurkat cell RNA spiked in. The chain couples TRBV6-5 to TRBJ2-3; TRBD2 matches 7 bases. Sequenced sample: naive CD8+ T cells from blood, with Jurkat cell RNA spiked in. Documented subset: FACS-sorted CD8+CD4-CCR7+CD45RA+ naive T cells. The CDR3, as DNA: TGTGCCAGCAGTTACGGGGGGAGGGTACGCACAGATACGCAGTATTTT. It yields the protein CASSYGGRVRTDTQYF.